This T cell receptor (beta chain) was identified during a study of cytomegalovirus exposure and HLA in healthy donors. Study information: Tens of millions of unique TCRs, all from HLA-typed donors, were included in an early release of the data. The study placed approximately 80% of its 398 genotyped donors in the Caucasian-associated ancestry cluster. Regarding the study as a whole: Exclusion applied to some V segments, including TRBV6-2 and TRBV6-3, as they were indistinguishable. In an earlier analysis, in roughly 580 donors, most V segments appeared productive either ~87% or ~30% of the time.

The PCR used 60 Vbeta and 13 Jbeta primers. The protocol was immunoSEQ multiplex PCR, while the TCRdb copy is restricted to in-frame clones and leaves out a portion. The sample holds under 150,000 clones; approximately 80% are singletons and the top ten take roughly 1.2%. CDR3 length equals 11 residues. The V gene's germline CDR1 is SQVTM and CDR2 ANQGSEA. The V gene lost 6 bases and the J gene lost 0 bases, with 6 bases spanning the gap. As regards this clone: Its antigen is undetermined.

This chain joins TRBV29-1 and TRBJ2-7; TRBD1 is a possible D gene (5 bases). Sequences were obtained from PBMCs. This TCR derives from a girl aged 2-10 years in good health and CMV-seronegative. CDR3 loop: CSVQGSYEQYF. The CDR3 DNA reads TGCAGCGTGCAGGGCTCCTACGAGCAGTACTTC.